This TCR beta chain was documented in a study of T cell responses to AZD1222 COVID-19 vaccine. Turning to this clone: Antigen specificity is unknown.

Whole-study results and caveats: Regions left unmutated in variants are reportedly the target of nearly half of spike-specific TCRs.

Measured with immunoSEQ multiplex PCR; TCRdb has only the in-frame clones, and not every one. The data hold under 90,000 clones, with 83% observed a single time. The CDR3 has 15 amino acids. Germline CDR1 reads SQVTM; CDR2 reads ANQGSEA. Trimming shortened V by 4 bases and J by 3 bases, and 16 bases separated the two germline ends. The rearrangement joins TRBV29-1 to TRBJ2-1; possibly TRBD1 or TRBD2 for D (5 bases each). The TCR originated in an adult who received the AZD1222 COVID-19 vaccine. Sequenced material: peripheral blood, taken 28 days after the second AZD1222 dose. DNA of the CDR3: TGCAGCGTTGTCGCGGCCTCGGGGCGCTACAATGAGCAGTTCTTC. Protein product: CSVVAASGRYNEQFF.